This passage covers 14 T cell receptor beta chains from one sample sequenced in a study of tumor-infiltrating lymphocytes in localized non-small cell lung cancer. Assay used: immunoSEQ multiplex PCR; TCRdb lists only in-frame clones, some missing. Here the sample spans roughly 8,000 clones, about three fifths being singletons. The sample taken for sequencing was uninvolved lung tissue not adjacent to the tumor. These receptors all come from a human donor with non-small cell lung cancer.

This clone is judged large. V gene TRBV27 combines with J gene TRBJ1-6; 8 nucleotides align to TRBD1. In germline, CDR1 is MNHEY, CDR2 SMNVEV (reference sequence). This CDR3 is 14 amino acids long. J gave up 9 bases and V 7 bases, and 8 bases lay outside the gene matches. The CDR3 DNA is TGTGCCAGCAAGTTCAGGGGGCCGGGTTCACCCCTCCACTTT. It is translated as CASKFRGPGSPLHF.

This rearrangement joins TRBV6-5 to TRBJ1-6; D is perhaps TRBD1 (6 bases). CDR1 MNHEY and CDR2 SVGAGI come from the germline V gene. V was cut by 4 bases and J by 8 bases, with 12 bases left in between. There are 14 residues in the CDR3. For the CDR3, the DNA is TGTGCCAGCAGTTCCATAGGGGGAGATTCACCCCTCCACTTT. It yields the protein CASSSIGGDSPLHF.

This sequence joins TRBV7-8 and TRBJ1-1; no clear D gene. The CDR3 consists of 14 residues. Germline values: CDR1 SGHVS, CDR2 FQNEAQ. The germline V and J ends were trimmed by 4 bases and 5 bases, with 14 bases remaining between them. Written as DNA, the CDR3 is TGTGCCAGCAGCTCCGAGGTGGGGAGAACTGAAGCTTTCTTT. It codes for CASSSEVGRTEAFF.

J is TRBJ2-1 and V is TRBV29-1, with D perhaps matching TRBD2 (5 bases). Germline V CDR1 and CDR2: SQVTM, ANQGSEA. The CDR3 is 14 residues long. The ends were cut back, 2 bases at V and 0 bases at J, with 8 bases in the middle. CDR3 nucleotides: TGCAGCGTTGAAAGGGAGAGCTCCTACAATGAGCAGTTCTTC. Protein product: CSVERESSYNEQFF.

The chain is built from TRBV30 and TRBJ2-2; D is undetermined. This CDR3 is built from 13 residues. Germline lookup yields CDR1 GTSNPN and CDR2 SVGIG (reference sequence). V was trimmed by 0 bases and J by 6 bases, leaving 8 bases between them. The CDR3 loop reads CAWSVSHPGELFF. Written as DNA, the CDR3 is TGTGCCTGGAGTGTATCTCACCCCGGGGAGCTGTTTTTT.

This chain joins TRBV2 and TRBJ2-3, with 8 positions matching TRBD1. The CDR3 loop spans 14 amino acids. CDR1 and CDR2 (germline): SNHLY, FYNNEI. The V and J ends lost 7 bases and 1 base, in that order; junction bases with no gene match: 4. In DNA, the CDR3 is TGTGCCAGCAAGGGGACAGGAGGCACAGATACGCAGTATTTT. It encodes CASKGTGGTDTQYF.

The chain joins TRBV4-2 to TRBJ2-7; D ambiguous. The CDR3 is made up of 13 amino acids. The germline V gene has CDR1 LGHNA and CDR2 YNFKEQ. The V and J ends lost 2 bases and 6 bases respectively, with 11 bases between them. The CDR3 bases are TGTGCCAGCAGCCAAAACGAAGGGCGCGAGCAGTACTTC. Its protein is CASSQNEGREQYF.

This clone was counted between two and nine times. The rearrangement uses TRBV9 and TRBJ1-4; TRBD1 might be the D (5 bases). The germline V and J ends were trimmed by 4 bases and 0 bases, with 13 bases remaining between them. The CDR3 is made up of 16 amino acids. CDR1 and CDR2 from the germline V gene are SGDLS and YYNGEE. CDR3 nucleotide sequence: TGTGCCAGCAGCCCCCGACAGCTCCCAACTAATGAAAAACTGTTTTTT. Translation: CASSPRQLPTNEKLFF.

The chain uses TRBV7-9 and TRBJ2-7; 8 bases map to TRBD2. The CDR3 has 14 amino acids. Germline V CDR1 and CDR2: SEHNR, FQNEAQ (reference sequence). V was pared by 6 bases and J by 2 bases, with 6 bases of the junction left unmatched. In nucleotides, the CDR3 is TGTGCCAGCAGTGACTCGGGACTAGCCTACGAGCAGTACTTC. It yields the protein CASSDSGLAYEQYF.

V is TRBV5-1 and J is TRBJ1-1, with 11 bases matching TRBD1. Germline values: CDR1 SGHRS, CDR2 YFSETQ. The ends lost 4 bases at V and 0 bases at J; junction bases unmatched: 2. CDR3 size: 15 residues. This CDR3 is CASSGGQGVNTEAFF. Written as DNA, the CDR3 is TGCGCCAGCAGCGGGGGACAGGGGGTGAACACTGAAGCTTTCTTT.

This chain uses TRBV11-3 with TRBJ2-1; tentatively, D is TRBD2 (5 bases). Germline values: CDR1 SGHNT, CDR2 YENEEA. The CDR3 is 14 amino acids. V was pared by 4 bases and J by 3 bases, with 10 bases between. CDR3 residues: CASSSSTHYNEQFF. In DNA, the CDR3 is TGTGCCAGCAGCTCTAGCACCCACTACAATGAGCAGTTCTTC. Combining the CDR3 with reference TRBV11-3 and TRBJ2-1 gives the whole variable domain EAGVVQSPRYKIIEKKQPVAFWCNPISGHNTLYWYLQNLGQGPELLIRYENEEAVDDSQLPKDRFSAERLKGVDSTLKIQPAELGDSAVYLCASSSSTHYNEQFFGPGTRLTVL.

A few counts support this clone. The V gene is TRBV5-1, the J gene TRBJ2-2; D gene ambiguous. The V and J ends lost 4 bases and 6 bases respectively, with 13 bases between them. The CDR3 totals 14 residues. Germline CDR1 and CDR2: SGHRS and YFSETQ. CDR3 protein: CASSGSYFAGELFF. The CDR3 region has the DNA TGCGCCAGCAGCGGATCGTATTTCGCCGGGGAGCTGTTTTTT.

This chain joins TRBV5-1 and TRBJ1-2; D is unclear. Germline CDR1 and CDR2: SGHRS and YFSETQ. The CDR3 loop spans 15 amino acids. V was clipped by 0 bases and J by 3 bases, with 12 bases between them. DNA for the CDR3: TGCGCCAGCAGCTTGGGAGGAAGGGCGGACTATGGCTACACCTTC. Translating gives CASSLGGRADYGYTF.

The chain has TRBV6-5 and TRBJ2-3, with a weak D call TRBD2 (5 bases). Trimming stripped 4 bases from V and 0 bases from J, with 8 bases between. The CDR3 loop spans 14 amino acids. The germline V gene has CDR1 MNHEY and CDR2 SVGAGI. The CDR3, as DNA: TGTGCCAGCAGTTCCAGGACTAGCACAGATACGCAGTATTTT. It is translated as CASSSRTSTDTQYF.